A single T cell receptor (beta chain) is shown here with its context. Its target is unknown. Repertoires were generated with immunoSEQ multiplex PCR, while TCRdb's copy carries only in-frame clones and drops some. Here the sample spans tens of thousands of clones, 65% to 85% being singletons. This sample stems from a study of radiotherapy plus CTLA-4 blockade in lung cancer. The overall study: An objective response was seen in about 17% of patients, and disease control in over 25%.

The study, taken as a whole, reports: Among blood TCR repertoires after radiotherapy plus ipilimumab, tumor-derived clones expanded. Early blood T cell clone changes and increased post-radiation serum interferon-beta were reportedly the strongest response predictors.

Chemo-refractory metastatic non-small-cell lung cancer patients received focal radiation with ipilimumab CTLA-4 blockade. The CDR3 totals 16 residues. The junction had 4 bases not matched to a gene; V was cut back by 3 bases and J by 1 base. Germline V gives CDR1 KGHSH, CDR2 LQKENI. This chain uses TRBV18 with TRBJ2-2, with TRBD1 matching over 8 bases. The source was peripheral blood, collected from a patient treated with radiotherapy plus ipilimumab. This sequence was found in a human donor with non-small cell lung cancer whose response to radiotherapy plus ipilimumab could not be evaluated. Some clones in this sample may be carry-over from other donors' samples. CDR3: CASSPGTGGNTGELFF. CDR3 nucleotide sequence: TGTGCCAGCTCACCGGGGACAGGCGGGAACACCGGGGAGCTGTTTTTT.